Listed below are T cell receptor beta chains from one sample, sequenced in a study of cytomegalovirus exposure and HLA in healthy donors. The protocol was immunoSEQ multiplex PCR, while the TCRdb copy is restricted to in-frame clones and leaves out a portion. Of approximately 240,000 clones listed, over 65% are singletons. What was sequenced was PBMCs. All receptors derive from a woman aged 55-70 years in good health and CMV-seropositive. CDR3s include the opening cysteine and the closing phenylalanine or tryptophan. Fields, in order: clone size, J gene, V gene, CDR3 protein. Size values are once, few and many counts, or a class for expanded clones, and some rows have none.

size: .; J: TRBJ1-2; V: TRBV30; CDR3: CAWSWGGGGNYGYTF
size: .; J: TRBJ1-5; V: TRBV5-1; CDR3: CASSSGQGTNQPQHF
size: .; J: TRBJ2-4; V: TRBV27; CDR3: CASSLSRGSGLFNIQYF
size: once; J: TRBJ1-2; V: TRBV4-3; CDR3: CASSQESGKSYGYTF
size: .; J: TRBJ2-5; V: TRBV15; CDR3: CATSRYQNAAGVRETQYF
size: .; J: TRBJ2-2; V: TRBV9; CDR3: CASSVLKTGLNTGELFF
size: .; J: .; V: TRBV7-3; CDR3: CASSRMGAGGVYEQYF
size: .; J: TRBJ1-1; V: TRBV19; CDR3: CASSVTGGGTEAFF
size: .; J: TRBJ1-2; V: TRBV6-4; CDR3: CASSADRQVGGYTF
size: .; J: TRBJ2-7; V: TRBV30; CDR3: CAWGRAGGYEQYF
size: .; J: TRBJ2-7; V: TRBV19; CDR3: CATGPGQGFYEQYF
size: .; J: TRBJ2-7; V: TRBV6-5; CDR3: CASSYSGGSEQYF
size: few; J: TRBJ1-3; V: TRBV19; CDR3: CASSMGRRGSGNTIYF
size: .; J: TRBJ2-5; V: TRBV5-4; CDR3: CASSTGQDQETQYF
size: .; J: TRBJ2-7; V: TRBV18; CDR3: CASSPASRGTSSYEQYF
size: .; J: TRBJ1-1; V: TRBV11-1; CDR3: CASSLDTVNTEAFF
size: once; J: TRBJ2-5; V: TRBV9; CDR3: CASSVRIQETQYF
size: .; J: TRBJ2-2; V: TRBV5-1; CDR3: CASSQTGNTGELFF
size: .; J: TRBJ2-7; V: TRBV7-3; CDR3: CASSLGQGAYEQYF
size: .; J: TRBJ1-2; V: TRBV9; CDR3: CASSVSGGQGYTF
size: .; J: TRBJ2-5; V: TRBV29-1; CDR3: CSVASAQETQYF
size: .; J: TRBJ1-5; V: TRBV6-4; CDR3: CATSPMAGNQPQHF
size: .; J: TRBJ2-3; V: TRBV4-1; CDR3: CASSQPGGSTQYF
size: once; J: TRBJ1-1; V: TRBV5-8; CDR3: CASSLGDRAMNTEAFF
size: .; J: TRBJ1-2; V: TRBV7-9; CDR3: CASSPLGSAVNYGYTF
size: .; J: TRBJ2-5; V: TRBV5-1; CDR3: CASSLGGTSGGYQETQYF